This T cell receptor beta chain was identified in a study of early stage breast cancer tumors. Broader study findings: Comparing each tissue with blood distinguished tumor from normal in 14 of 16 patients. Commonly generated sequences made up most enriched TCRB sequences shared between patients.

Using immunoSEQ multiplex PCR, the repertoire was profiled, and TCRdb retains in-frame clones only, with some absent. The table records approximately 31,000 clones, roughly four fifths of them present only once. Concerning this clone: No antigen is known for it.

About 18-55 mg of tumor tissue was diced per sample. CDR1 and CDR2 from the germline V gene are SGHNT and YENEEA. CDR3 length: 17 residues. Trimming removed 5 bases from V and 5 bases from J, with 22 bases in between. The V and J genes are TRBV11-3 and TRBJ2-1, with D maybe TRBD2 (5 bases). Material for sequencing was breast tumor tissue. The clonotype was recovered from a person aged 30-39 years with breast cancer. The CDR3 DNA reads TGTGCCAGCAGCCTTAGTAGTCGGCGGGCCAACGACAATGAGCAGTTCTTC. It encodes CASSLSSRRANDNEQFF.